Listed below are T cell receptor beta chains from one sample, sequenced in a study of T cell responses to AZD1222 COVID-19 vaccine. Produced via immunoSEQ multiplex PCR; TCRdb's table is partial and in-frame only. The sample holds 95,000 to 100,000 clones, about 90% seen once. Sequenced here: peripheral blood, sampled on day 0 of AZD1222 vaccination. The receptors were sampled from an adult in good health. Both conserved end residues are part of each CDR3. D genes are given only for firm matches. Rows give clone size only sometimes, using once, few, many, or a class for an expanded clone.

v_call	clone_size	d_call	j_call	cdr3_aa	cdr3_nt
TRBV5-1	NA	NA	TRBJ1-2	CASTPDSAYGYTF	TGCGCCAGCACCCCGGACAGCGCCTATGGCTACACCTTC
TRBV5-4	NA	NA	TRBJ2-7	CASSGLIGGPTYEQYF	TGTGCCAGCAGCGGTCTGATCGGCGGGCCCACCTACGAGCAGTACTTC
TRBV7-9	NA	TRBD1	TRBJ1-2	CASSVGGDRGANYGYTF	TGTGCCAGCAGCGTCGGGGGTGACAGGGGAGCTAACTATGGCTACACCTTC
TRBV5-5	NA	NA	TRBJ1-5	CASSLASGGLGQPQHF	TGTGCCAGCAGCTTGGCCTCTGGGGGCCTCGGGCAGCCCCAGCATTTT
TRBV5-1	NA	NA	TRBJ2-2	CASSYKGDTGELFF	TGCGCCAGCTCCTACAAGGGCGACACCGGGGAGCTGTTTTTT
TRBV3-1/TRBV3-2	NA	NA	TRBJ1-1	CASSQAAGPEAFF	TGTGCCAGCAGCCAAGCGGCGGGCCCTGAAGCTTTCTTT
TRBV28	NA	NA	TRBJ1-3	CASSYGLYGSGNTIYF	TGTGCCAGCAGTTATGGCCTTTATGGCTCTGGAAACACCATATATTTT
TRBV11-2	few	NA	TRBJ1-3	CASGGNTIYF	TGTGCCAGCGGTGGAAACACCATATATTTT
TRBV29-1	few	TRBD1	TRBJ2-1	CSVSGQGAINGQFF	TGCAGCGTCTCGGGACAGGGGGCGATTAATGGGCAGTTCTTC
TRBV19	NA	NA	TRBJ1-5	CASSIGSARSNQPQHF	TGTGCCAGTAGTATAGGGAGCGCTCGTAGCAATCAGCCCCAGCATTTT
TRBV19	NA	NA	TRBJ1-5	CASSIAGKGRQPQHF	TGTGCCAGTAGTATAGCGGGGAAGGGCCGGCAGCCCCAGCATTTT
TRBV2	NA	TRBD1	TRBJ1-6	CASSARQGNNSPLHF	TGTGCCAGCAGTGCAAGACAGGGGAACAATTCACCCCTCCACTTT
TRBV10-2	NA	TRBD2	TRBJ2-2	CASKVPGLATNTGELFF	TGCGCCAGCAAGGTCCCAGGACTAGCGACGAACACCGGGGAGCTGTTTTTT
TRBV4-1	NA	NA	TRBJ2-7	CASSHPGANSYEQYF	TGCGCCAGCAGCCATCCTGGGGCGAACTCCTACGAGCAGTACTTC
TRBV28	NA	TRBD1	TRBJ1-1	CASSPSLGQGAVNTEAFF	TGTGCCAGCAGTCCATCTCTAGGACAGGGGGCGGTGAACACTGAAGCTTTCTTT
TRBV18	NA	NA	TRBJ2-1	CASAQGTNEQFF	TGTGCCAGCGCTCAGGGAACCAATGAGCAGTTCTTC
TRBV12-3/TRBV12-4	NA	NA	TRBJ2-2	CASSFGNTGELFF	TGTGCCAGCAGTTTTGGGAACACCGGGGAGCTGTTTTTT
TRBV6-2/TRBV6-3	NA	TRBD2	TRBJ2-1	CASSLRTSGIFNEQFF	TGTGCCAGCAGTTTACGGACTAGCGGGATATTCAATGAGCAGTTCTTC
TRBV2	NA	NA	TRBJ1-2	CASSQYRLWAF	TGTGCCAGCAGCCAATACAGACTCTGGGCCTTC
TRBV29-1	NA	NA	TRBJ2-7	CSVEVGMSYEQYF	TGCAGCGTTGAAGTGGGGATGAGCTACGAGCAGTACTTC
TRBV6-5	NA	NA	TRBJ2-7	CASSYSFGGPYEQYF	TGTGCCAGCAGTTACTCTTTTGGGGGCCCCTACGAGCAGTACTTC
TRBV28	NA	TRBD1	TRBJ2-3	CASILGGQGGTDTQYF	TGTGCCAGCATCCTCGGGGGACAGGGGGGCACAGATACGCAGTATTTT
TRBV24-1	NA	NA	TRBJ1-2	CATSDQTSNGYTF	TGTGCCACCAGTGATCAAACTTCGAATGGCTACACCTTC
TRBV4-1	NA	NA	TRBJ1-5	CASSLRSSNQPQHF	TGCGCCAGCAGCCTACGATCGAGCAATCAGCCCCAGCATTTT
TRBV5-1	NA	NA	TRBJ2-3	CASSVEGGTDTQYF	TGCGCCAGCAGCGTTGAGGGAGGCACAGATACGCAGTATTTT
TRBV6-4	NA	NA	TRBJ2-2	CASRGLSGELFF	TGTGCCAGCAGAGGATTATCCGGGGAGCTGTTTTTT
TRBV20-1	NA	NA	TRBJ1-2	CSARGGPIISF	TGCAGTGCTAGAGGGGGCCCCATAATCTCCTTC
TRBV2	NA	NA	TRBJ1-1	CASRFDPLTEAFF	TGTGCCAGCAGGTTCGACCCCCTCACTGAAGCTTTCTTT
TRBV9	NA	TRBD1	TRBJ2-2	CASSVDVRGQSGELFF	TGTGCCAGCAGCGTAGACGTCAGGGGGCAATCCGGGGAGCTGTTTTTT
TRBV19	NA	TRBD2	TRBJ2-1	CASSTLAGMLEQFF	TGTGCCAGTAGTACGTTAGCGGGTATGCTTGAGCAGTTCTTC
TRBV30	NA	TRBD1	TRBJ1-1	CAGRDREEAFF	TGTGCCGGACGGGACAGGGAAGAAGCTTTCTTT
TRBV7-9	NA	NA	TRBJ2-2	CASSLEYAPNTGELFF	TGTGCCAGCAGCTTAGAGTACGCCCCGAACACCGGGGAGCTGTTTTTT
TRBV10-1	NA	TRBD2	TRBJ2-1	CASRSGTSGSGEQFF	TGCGCCAGCAGGTCCGGGACTAGCGGGAGTGGTGAGCAGTTCTTC
TRBV5-5	NA	NA	TRBJ1-2	CASSLELGIANYGYTF	TGTGCCAGCAGCTTGGAACTTGGCATAGCTAACTATGGCTACACCTTC
TRBV28	few	NA	TRBJ1-3	CASSLVGVSGNTIYF	TGTGCCAGCAGTTTAGTCGGAGTCTCTGGAAACACCATATATTTT
TRBV10-1	NA	NA	TRBJ1-2	CASSPRTDYGYTF	TGCGCCAGCAGTCCCCGGACAGACTATGGCTACACCTTC
TRBV2	NA	NA	TRBJ1-2	CASIPDRLNYGYTF	TGTGCCAGCATTCCTGACAGGTTAAACTATGGCTACACCTTC
TRBV28	NA	NA	TRBJ2-1	CASGGWGNYNEQFF	TGTGCCAGCGGCGGTTGGGGGAACTACAATGAGCAGTTCTTC
TRBV9	NA	NA	TRBJ2-2	CASSVGGFELGELFF	TGTGCCAGCAGCGTGGGGGGTTTCGAGTTAGGGGAGCTGTTTTTT
TRBV7-6	NA	NA	TRBJ1-6	CASSLASGGGSPLHF	TGTGCCAGCAGCTTAGCCTCCGGGGGTGGATCACCCCTCCACTTT
TRBV11-3	NA	NA	TRBJ2-1	CASSPGDGNEQFF	TGTGCCAGCAGCCCAGGCGATGGGAATGAGCAGTTCTTC
TRBV7-9	NA	TRBD2	TRBJ2-1	CASSRGAQVHEQFF	TGTGCCTCCTCGCGGGGGGCGCAAGTCCATGAGCAGTTCTTC
TRBV5-1	NA	TRBD2	TRBJ2-5	CASSQNPVGGETQYF	TGCGCCAGCAGCCAAAACCCGGTCGGGGGGGAGACCCAGTACTTC
TRBV11-3	NA	TRBD1	TRBJ1-2	CASSATGDRVYGYTF	TGTGCCAGCAGCGCGACCGGCGACAGGGTATATGGCTACACCTTC
TRBV29-1	NA	NA	TRBJ1-2	CSVVTGRMYGYTF	TGCAGCGTTGTTACGGGACGGATGTATGGCTACACCTTC
TRBV11-2	NA	TRBD1	TRBJ2-3	CASSQGVGGPDTQYF	TGTGCCAGCAGCCAGGGGGTAGGCGGCCCAGATACGCAGTATTTT